The clone carrying this TCR beta chain turned up a few times. V lost 2 bases and J lost 7; bases outside the gene matches: 9. CDR1 is SGHAT, CDR2 FQNNGV, per germline. This CDR3 has 15 residues. A Seattle source enrolled patients during active infection and followed them longitudinally. The data belong to a study of blood T cell repertoires in COVID-19. The wider study: Acute-phase and convalescent COVID-19 samples originated in the United States, Italy and Spain. From T cells, B-cell-depleted T cells, or PBMCs came the material, which was cDNA or gDNA.

Under the authors' procedure: Quantification of nucleated cells was approximated via reference gene primer amplification. Clones were read by immunoSEQ multiplex PCR, and TCRdb kept only the in-frame ones, dropping some. The V and J calls and the clone size are those of that table, but D and trimming were determined from the DNA. The sample has 170,000 or so clones; around four fifths are singletons. The specimen sequenced was peripheral blood. The sequence was collected from a woman aged 40 to 50 with COVID-19, enrolled during active disease. This sequence joins TRBV11-2 and TRBJ2-5, with 8 bases that match TRBD1. The CDR3 loop is CASSLTTGERRTQYF. In nucleotides, the CDR3 is TGTGCCAGCAGCTTAACGACAGGGGAAAGGAGGACCCAGTACTTC.